This T cell receptor (beta chain) was recovered during a study of blood T cell repertoires in COVID-19. At the level of the study: Researchers got acute and convalescent COVID-19 samples from the United States, Italy and Spain. PBMCs, B-cell-depleted T cells, or T cells provided the cDNA or gDNA that made up the material.

With 6 bases removed from V and 2 bases from J, the gap between germline ends came to 8 bases. CDR1 is MNHEY, CDR2 SVGAGI, per germline. The CDR3 spans 14 residues. Original methodology: Researchers report that nucleated cell counts were estimated from reference gene primer amplification. Sequencing was performed with immunoSEQ multiplex PCR; in TCRdb, only in-frame clones are kept and a portion is missing. The V and J calls and clone size were taken over from that table, and D and trimming were inferred from the DNA. The table shows approximately 79,000 clones, with more than 85% occurring only once.

The V gene is TRBV6-5, the J gene TRBJ2-6, with D uncertain. This TCR was sampled from a man between 60 and 70 years old with acute or convalescent COVID-19. The sequencing input was peripheral blood. CDR3 DNA: TGTGCCAGCAGACTCCCAACTGGGGCCAACGTCCTGACTTTC. This sequence encodes CASRLPTGANVLTF.